The rows below give T cell receptor beta chains drawn from one sample of a study of OX40 agonist ivuxolimab in advanced cancers. Using immunoSEQ multiplex PCR, the repertoire was profiled, and TCRdb retains in-frame clones only, with some absent. The sample gives approximately 46,000 clones, around 86% of which show up once; 11% is in the top ten. The material sequenced was CD4+ or CD8+ T cells sorted from blood, taken in a trial of the OX40 agonist ivuxolimab. All receptors derive from an adult with an advanced solid tumor such as melanoma, head and neck, liver or kidney cancer. Each CDR3 is given with its conserved first and last residue. D genes are given only for firm matches. Not every row has a clone size; where given, it reads once, few, many or a size class.

J gene	D gene	V gene	clone size	CDR3 protein	CDR3 DNA
TRBJ1-5	-	TRBV15	few	CATSREGLGQPQHF	TGTGCCACCAGCAGAGAGGGTTTGGGGCAGCCCCAGCATTTT
TRBJ1-1	-	TRBV11-2	-	CASSLGPPTEAFF	TGTGCCAGCAGCTTAGGACCGCCCACTGAAGCTTTCTTT
TRBJ2-1	-	TRBV28	few	CASSLYREQFF	TGTGCCAGCAGTTTATACAGGGAGCAGTTCTTC
TRBJ2-7	-	TRBV27	-	CASSWAGHSYEQYF	TGTGCCAGCAGTTGGGCAGGACATTCCTACGAGCAGTACTTC
TRBJ2-1	-	TRBV4-1	-	CASSQGRGGEQFF	TGCGCCAGCAGCCAAGGACGTGGGGGTGAGCAGTTCTTC
TRBJ2-2	-	TRBV4-2	once	CASSQESGGGTGELFF	TGTGCCAGCAGCCAAGAGAGCGGAGGGGGGACCGGGGAGCTGTTTTTT
TRBJ1-1	-	TRBV7-9	-	CASGWEFGAFF	TGTGCCAGCGGCTGGGAATTTGGGGCTTTCTTT
TRBJ1-1	-	TRBV7-9	-	CASSLGRAEAFF	TGTGCCAGCAGCTTAGGACGGGCTGAAGCTTTCTTT
TRBJ2-2	TRBD1	TRBV13	-	CASSFRQGAGELFF	TGTGCCAGCAGCTTCCGACAGGGGGCTGGGGAGCTGTTTTTT
TRBJ1-4	-	TRBV7-6	-	CASSLDRATNEKLFF	TGTGCCAGCAGCTTAGACAGGGCAACTAATGAAAAACTGTTTTTT
TRBJ2-5	TRBD2	TRBV7-9	-	CASSRLAGGQETQYF	TGTGCCAGCAGCAGACTAGCGGGAGGGCAAGAGACCCAGTACTTC
TRBJ2-3	TRBD1	TRBV13	-	CASSVGQGAADTQYF	TGTGCCAGCAGCGTGGGACAGGGGGCGGCAGATACGCAGTATTTT
TRBJ1-6	-	TRBV6-4	-	CARDRDNYNSPLHF	TGTGCCAGAGACCGGGACAATTATAATTCACCCCTCCACTTT
TRBJ2-3	-	TRBV7-8	once	CASSPSRGAGDTQYF	TGTGCCAGCAGCCCCTCGCGTGGGGCGGGAGATACGCAGTATTTT
TRBJ2-7	TRBD1	TRBV10-3	-	CAISGQGRDSYEQYF	TGTGCCATCAGTGGACAGGGAAGGGACTCCTACGAGCAGTACTTC
TRBJ1-1	-	TRBV5-4	once	CASSPGGLGARAFF	TGTGCCAGCAGCCCAGGCGGGCTTGGGGCGAGGGCTTTCTTT
TRBJ1-2	-	TRBV27	few	CASSLSRAGPGYTF	TGTGCCAGCAGTTTATCGAGGGCAGGGCCTGGCTACACCTTC
TRBJ2-1	-	TRBV10-3	-	CATWSSYSYNEQFF	TGTGCCACCTGGAGCAGTTACTCCTACAATGAGCAGTTCTTC
TRBJ1-5	-	TRBV6-4	once	CASSLRAGSNQPQHF	TGTGCCAGCAGCCTCAGGGCAGGGAGCAATCAGCCCCAGCATTTT
TRBJ1-6	TRBD1	TRBV4-2	-	CASSQGDRNSPLHF	TGTGCCAGCAGCCAAGGGGACAGAAATTCACCCCTCCACTTT
TRBJ2-4	-	TRBV27	medium-sized	CASTSLRNVEGKNIQYF	TGTGCCAGCACCTCCCTGAGGAATGTGGAAGGCAAAAACATTCAGTACTTC
TRBJ1-4	TRBD1	TRBV25-1	-	CASSDSPRTGSDEKLFF	TGTGCCAGCAGTGACTCCCCCCGGACAGGTTCGGATGAAAAACTGTTTTTT
TRBJ1-1	TRBD1	TRBV6-6	-	CASSYLGQTSNAEAFF	TGTGCCAGCAGTTACTTGGGACAGACGAGTAACGCTGAAGCTTTCTTT
TRBJ2-3	TRBD2	TRBV27	-	CASSFSGTSGGTDTQYF	TGTGCCAGCAGTTTCTCCGGGACTAGCGGGGGAACAGATACGCAGTATTTT
TRBJ1-1	-	TRBV7-9	-	CASTHRKGEAFF	TGTGCCAGCACCCATCGCAAGGGCGAAGCTTTCTTT
TRBJ1-5	-	TRBV19	-	CASSIPRTRGQPQHF	TGTGCCAGTAGTATCCCAAGGACACGGGGGCAGCCCCAGCATTTT
TRBJ1-1	TRBD1	TRBV7-2	once	CASSGRTGRSTEAFF	TGTGCCAGCAGCGGGCGGACAGGGCGGAGCACTGAAGCTTTCTTT
TRBJ1-2	-	TRBV14	-	CASSQAGRSLYGYTF	TGTGCCAGCAGCCAAGCCGGCAGGTCTCTCTATGGCTACACCTTC
TRBJ2-2	-	TRBV6-5	-	CASSYWLGPRTGELFF	TGTGCCAGCAGTTACTGGCTGGGACCGCGGACCGGGGAGCTGTTTTTT
TRBJ1-1	-	TRBV6-6	-	CASSYSPGLTEAFF	TGTGCCAGCAGTTACTCGCCGGGCCTGACTGAAGCTTTCTTT
TRBJ1-2	TRBD1	TRBV27	-	CASSPKGGGDGYTF	TGTGCCAGCAGTCCCAAAGGAGGGGGCGATGGCTACACCTTC
TRBJ1-2	-	TRBV9	few	CASSGGDGQPYGYTF	TGTGCCAGCAGCGGAGGGGACGGGCAGCCCTATGGCTACACCTTC
TRBJ2-7	TRBD1	TRBV4-1	-	CASSQYSGTGSSEQYF	TGCGCCAGCAGCCAGTACTCAGGGACAGGGAGTTCCGAGCAGTACTTC
TRBJ2-7	-	TRBV13	-	CASSSADNSYEQYF	TGTGCCAGCAGCTCTGCCGACAACTCCTACGAGCAGTACTTC
TRBJ2-7	-	TRBV14	-	CASSLGTLYEQYF	TGTGCCAGCAGCCTAGGGACTCTCTACGAGCAGTACTTC
TRBJ2-3	-	TRBV6-5	-	CASSYSGPGDTQYF	TGTGCCAGCAGTTACTCCGGGCCCGGGGATACGCAGTATTTT
TRBJ2-7	-	TRBV9	-	CASSVGNRDHEQYF	TGTGCCAGCAGCGTAGGTAACAGGGACCACGAGCAGTACTTC
TRBJ1-1	-	TRBV7-9	-	CASTPGPEAFF	TGTGCCAGCACCCCTGGACCTGAAGCTTTCTTT
TRBJ2-3	-	TRBV6-5	-	CASSPAERNTDTQYF	TGTGCCAGCAGCCCCGCGGAACGAAACACAGATACGCAGTATTTT
TRBJ1-5	-	TRBV10-3	few	CAISPGALLQPQHF	TGTGCCATCAGTCCGGGGGCCCTTCTTCAGCCCCAGCATTTT
TRBJ2-1	TRBD2	TRBV7-9	few	CASSLLAVSYNEQFF	TGTGCCAGCAGCTTACTAGCGGTTTCCTACAATGAGCAGTTCTTC
TRBJ2-1	TRBD2	TRBV7-8	once	CASSLATSGSNEQFF	TGTGCCAGCAGCTTAGCAACTAGCGGGAGCAATGAGCAGTTCTTC
TRBJ1-1	-	TRBV7-6	-	CASSGERGLNTEAFF	TGTGCCAGCAGCGGGGAAAGGGGCCTCAACACTGAAGCTTTCTTT
TRBJ1-1	TRBD1	TRBV7-9	once	CASSSRQGFEETEAFF	TGTGCCAGCAGCTCGAGACAGGGGTTTGAGGAAACTGAAGCTTTCTTT
TRBJ1-3	-	TRBV2	many	CASSETAGNTIYF	TGTGCCAGCAGTGAGACAGCAGGAAACACCATATATTTT
TRBJ2-1	-	TRBV29-1	-	CSVGGGEQFF	TGCAGCGTGGGTGGTGGTGAGCAGTTCTTC
TRBJ1-4	-	TRBV2	-	CASRDPDEAANEKLFF	TGTGCCAGCAGGGACCCAGACGAGGCAGCTAATGAAAAACTGTTTTTT
TRBJ2-1	-	TRBV12-5	once	CASGYRSYNEQFF	TGTGCTAGTGGTTACAGGTCCTACAATGAGCAGTTCTTC
TRBJ2-7	-	TRBV2	-	CASSEGSEAYEQYF	TGTGCCAGCAGTGAAGGTAGCGAAGCCTACGAGCAGTACTTC
TRBJ1-3	-	TRBV2	-	CASSLGVLSGNTIYF	TGTGCCAGCTCGCTAGGGGTCCTCTCTGGAAACACCATATATTTT
TRBJ2-4	TRBD2	TRBV11-1	-	CASSLGTSGIKNIQYF	TGTGCCAGCAGCCTCGGGACTAGCGGGATCAAAAACATTCAGTACTTC
TRBJ2-3	-	TRBV6-1	-	CASSVEVASTDTQYF	TGTGCCAGCAGTGTGGAGGTAGCTAGCACAGATACGCAGTATTTT
TRBJ2-7	-	TRBV11-2	-	CASSRSRDPSDF	TGTGCCAGCAGCCGGTCCAGGGACCCATCGGACTTC